This T cell receptor beta chain was observed in a study of CD4 T cells in relation to SARS-CoV-2 and coronaviruses. Study-level information: Convalescent donors were aged roughly 20 to 75, with median about 40 years. A couple of subjects were Hispanic; patients were eight or nine males and a handful of females.

A note on this clone: As yet, its antigen is unknown.

Study outcomes and limitations: Pre-pandemic and post-infection samples never came from the same donor.

Generated by immunoSEQ multiplex PCR, the TCRdb table keeps only in-frame clones and is missing some. The table lists under 50,000 clones, 85% to 90% of them singletons. This CDR3 spans 12 amino acids. Trimming stripped 0 bases from V and 4 bases from J, with 3 bases between. Per the germline V gene, CDR1 is SGDLS and CDR2 is YYNGEE. The specimen was memory CD4+ T cells from PBMCs. The chain is built from TRBV9 and TRBJ2-3; no clear D gene. This TCR came from an adult with COVID-19. The CDR3 DNA reads as TGTGCCAGCAGCGTAGCGGCAGATACGCAGTATTTT. Protein: CASSVAADTQYF.